Below are 23 T cell receptor beta chains sequenced from a single sample in a study of blood T cell repertoires in COVID-19. This table comes from immunoSEQ multiplex PCR, and its TCRdb copy is limited to in-frame clones, with some not included. The table has roughly 180,000 clones, 79% seen once; the top ten hold 15% to 20%. Sequenced sample: peripheral blood. These TCRs come from a man in his 60s with active or convalescent COVID-19.

The genes are TRBV4-2 and TRBJ2-3; 14 bases map to TRBD2. The CDR3 extends over 18 amino acids. Trimming took 3 bases from V and 8 from J; bases not matched to a gene: 13. CDR1 is LGHNA and CDR2 is YNFKEQ in the germline V gene. In DNA, the CDR3 is TGTGCCAGCAGCCAGGTTATCCCGGGACTAGCGGGAGTGGGTACGCAGTATTTT. Its translation: CASSQVIPGLAGVGTQYF.

The rearrangement joins TRBV6-5 to TRBJ2-1, with D perhaps TRBD2 (5 bases). This CDR3 has 13 residues. V lost 2 bases and J lost 9, with 11 bases in between. Germline V gene data show CDR1 as MNHEY and CDR2 as SVGAGI. CDR3 residues: CASSYLPSSEQFF. The CDR3 nucleotides read TGTGCCAGCAGTTACCTACCTAGCAGTGAGCAGTTCTTC.

The chain carries TRBV7-3 and TRBJ1-6; 7 bases map to TRBD1. This CDR3 region has 14 residues. V shed 3 bases, J shed 5 bases, and the junction held 1 base outside the gene matches. Germline V CDR1 and CDR2: SGHTA, FQGTGA. CDR3 residues: CASSLGQNNSPLHF. DNA for the CDR3: TGTGCCAGCAGCTTGGGACAGAATAATTCACCCCTCCACTTT.

The rearrangement joins TRBV5-1 to TRBJ2-7; D might be TRBD2 (5 bases). The CDR3 extends over 16 amino acids. Between the trimmed V and J ends, which lost 0 bases and 5 bases, there was a span of 18 bases. Germline V gene lookup returns CDR1 SGHRS and CDR2 YFSETQ. The DNA of the CDR3 is TGCGCCAGCAGCTTGGTATCCCTAGCCCGTAGCAACGAGCAGTACTTC. This codes for CASSLVSLARSNEQYF.

The chain carries TRBV29-1 and TRBJ1-2; no reliable D call. Trimming took 5 bases from V and 1 from J, leaving 11 bases between them. The CDR3 totals 13 residues. Germline V CDR1 and CDR2: SQVTM, ANQGSEA. CDR3 protein: CSVHSSYNYGYTF. CDR3 sequence (DNA): TGCAGCGTTCACAGTTCGTATAACTATGGCTACACCTTC.

This chain uses TRBV12-3 or TRBV12-4 with TRBJ2-7; D perhaps matches TRBD1 (6 bases). With 9 bases removed from V and 2 bases from J, the gap between germline ends came to 11 bases. The CDR3 is 12 residues long. The CDR3 DNA reads TGTGCCAGTAGACAGGAAACCTACGAGCAGTACTTC. This translates into CASRQETYEQYF.

The chain couples TRBV6-7 to TRBJ2-2; 9 nucleotides line up with TRBD2. TRBV6-7 belongs to the ORF category, with a function that is uncertain. The trim removed 8 bases at V and 7 bases at J, leaving 11 bases unmatched. CDR3 length: 15 amino acids. CDR3 residues: CASRNQGGRVGELFF. CDR3 nucleotide sequence: TGTGCCAGCCGCAACCAAGGCGGGAGGGTCGGGGAGCTGTTTTTT.

The chain carries TRBV5-6 and TRBJ1-1; the D gene is possibly TRBD1 (5 bases). This CDR3 is built from 16 residues. V lost 2 bases, J lost 4 bases, and 18 bases lay in between. CDR1 and CDR2 from the germline V gene are SGHDT and YYEEEE. CDR3 bases: TGTGCCAGCAGCTTAAGAAACTCCCCCGGGGGCACTGAAGCTTTCTTT. Translation: CASSLRNSPGGTEAFF.

This clone was seen more than once but under ten times. The J gene is TRBJ2-6, the V gene TRBV14; no firm D call. Germline V gives CDR1 SGHDN, CDR2 FVKESK. This CDR3 is 14 amino acids long. V was clipped by 2 bases and J by 4 bases, with 6 bases between them. The CDR3, as DNA: TGTGCCAGCAGCCAATTCCTAGGGGCCAACGTCCTGACTTTC. Protein: CASSQFLGANVLTF.

This clone was counted a few times. The chain carries TRBV13 and TRBJ1-1; D remains unclear. The V gene lost 3 bases and the J gene lost 0 bases, with 5 bases spanning the gap. Germline-derived CDR1 and CDR2 are PRHDT and FYEKMQ (reference sequence). The CDR3 has 13 residues. The CDR3 region has the DNA TGTGCCAGCAGCTTCGCAGTGAACACTGAAGCTTTCTTT. Its protein is CASSFAVNTEAFF.

The chain links TRBV28 to TRBJ1-1, with D perhaps TRBD1 (5 bases). V was shortened by 6 bases and J by 5 bases, with 16 bases between the two germline ends. The CDR3 sequence is 14 residues long. CDR1 is MDHEN and CDR2 is SYDVKM in the germline V gene. The CDR3 DNA reads as TGTGCCAGCAGGCTTGGGGGGGGGAAGACTGAAGCTTTCTTT. It yields the protein CASRLGGGKTEAFF.

The V and J genes are TRBV9 and TRBJ1-1; D unclear. The CDR3 consists of 13 residues. Germline lookup yields CDR1 SGDLS and CDR2 YYNGEE. The V end lost 3 bases, the J end lost 3 bases, and 9 bases lay between the germline ends. The CDR3 DNA sequence: TGTGCCAGCAGCGCGGGGTCTCACACTGAAGCTTTCTTT. The encoded protein is CASSAGSHTEAFF.

The rearrangement uses TRBV19 and TRBJ2-7; D gene ambiguous. CDR3 length equals 13 residues. Trimming removed 5 bases from V and 5 bases from J, with 13 bases in between. Germline loops: CDR1 LNHDA, CDR2 SQIVND (reference sequence). In DNA form, the CDR3 reads TGTGCCAGTAGTCCCCGACAATACCACGAGCAGTACTTC. The encoded protein is CASSPRQYHEQYF.

This clone was seen a handful of times. The CDR3 bases are TGCGCCAGCAGCCAAGAATTAACAGTTGAAGCTTTCTTT. Protein: CASSQELTVEAFF. The chain carries TRBV4-3 and TRBJ1-1; no reliable D call. Looked up from germline, CDR1 is LGHNA and CDR2 is YSLEER. The CDR3 loop spans 13 amino acids. Trimming stripped 0 bases from V and 7 bases from J, with 9 bases between.

The CDR3 coding sequence is TGCGCCAGCTGGGTTCTAGCGGTCACCGGGGAGCTGTTTTTT. This encodes CASWVLAVTGELFF. The chain joins TRBV5-1 to TRBJ2-2, with 7 bases that match TRBD2. Germline CDR1 reads SGHRS; CDR2 reads YFSETQ. After removal of 7 bases from V and 4 bases from J, the junction contained 7 bases not matched to a gene. The CDR3 covers 14 residues.

This chain joins TRBV6-2 or TRBV6-3 and TRBJ2-2; D unresolved. Trimming cost V 2 bases and J 1 base, with 5 bases left between them. CDR1 is MNHEY, CDR2 SVGEGT, per germline. The CDR3 extends over 14 amino acids. DNA for the CDR3: TGTGCCAGCAGTTACCTGCGGAACACCGGGGAGCTGTTTTTT. This codes for CASSYLRNTGELFF.

The chain couples TRBV4-3 to TRBJ1-4, with D perhaps TRBD1 (5 bases). With 0 bases removed from V and 7 bases from J, the gap between germline ends came to 15 bases. Germline V gene lookup returns CDR1 LGHNA and CDR2 YSLEER. This CDR3 has 16 residues. The CDR3 DNA sequence: TGCGCCAGCAGCCAAGATAGCGGCAGGGTGGGTGAAAAACTGTTTTTT. Protein sequence: CASSQDSGRVGEKLFF.

V and J are TRBV3-1 (or the pseudogene TRBV3-2) and TRBJ2-7; tentatively, D is TRBD2 (6 bases). The ends were cut back, 0 bases at V and 0 bases at J, with 9 bases in the middle. This CDR3 is built from 15 residues. The V gene's germline CDR1 is LGHDT and CDR2 YNNKEL (reference sequence). CDR3 amino acids: CASSQDLATSYEQYF. CDR3 sequence (DNA): TGTGCCAGCAGCCAAGACCTAGCGACCTCCTACGAGCAGTACTTC.

The J gene is TRBJ2-7, the V gene TRBV7-9; 10 bases match TRBD1. Trimming took 3 bases from V and 6 from J; bases not matched to a gene: 11. The CDR3 has 16 residues. Germline CDR1 and CDR2: SEHNR and FQNEAQ (reference sequence). This chain's CDR3 is CASSFAEGQGRSEQYF. As DNA, the CDR3 is TGTGCCAGCAGCTTTGCTGAGGGACAGGGGAGAAGCGAGCAGTACTTC.

The chain is built from TRBV18 and TRBJ2-3; maybe TRBD2 (5 bases). V lost 2 bases, J lost 1 base, and 10 bases lay in between. From germline, CDR1 is KGHSH and CDR2 LQKENI. The CDR3 totals 15 residues. The CDR3 reads CASSPGLPGTDTQYF. The CDR3 DNA sequence: TGTGCCAGCTCACCAGGACTCCCGGGCACAGATACGCAGTATTTT.

The chain recombines TRBV24-1 with TRBJ1-2, with unresolved D. CDR1 is KGHDR and CDR2 is SFDVKD in the germline V gene. The V and J ends lost 4 bases and 0 bases respectively, with 11 bases between them. The CDR3 runs to 15 residues. The CDR3 here is CATSDGRGANYGYTF. Written as DNA, the CDR3 is TGTGCCACCAGTGACGGGAGAGGAGCTAACTATGGCTACACCTTC.

This clone was seen more than once but under ten times. The V gene is TRBV7-9, the J gene TRBJ1-2; 8 bases fit TRBD1. This CDR3 contains 13 residues. The V segment lost 3 bases and the J segment 8 bases; nucleotides outside the gene matches: 5. Per the germline V gene, CDR1 is SEHNR and CDR2 is FQNEAQ (reference sequence). CDR3: CASSFQGAIGYTF. The CDR3 nucleotides read TGTGCCAGCAGCTTCCAGGGGGCGATCGGCTACACCTTC.

This clone was found once. The chain combines TRBV6-5 with TRBJ2-7; the D gene is possibly TRBD1 (5 bases). Germline CDR1 is MNHEY and CDR2 is SVGAGI. The CDR3 is 15 amino acids. Deletions cut 6 bases from V and 0 bases from J, with 15 bases between. The CDR3 sequence is CASSQGVVPSYEQYF. In DNA form, the CDR3 reads TGTGCCAGCAGCCAGGGTGTCGTGCCCTCCTACGAGCAGTACTTC.